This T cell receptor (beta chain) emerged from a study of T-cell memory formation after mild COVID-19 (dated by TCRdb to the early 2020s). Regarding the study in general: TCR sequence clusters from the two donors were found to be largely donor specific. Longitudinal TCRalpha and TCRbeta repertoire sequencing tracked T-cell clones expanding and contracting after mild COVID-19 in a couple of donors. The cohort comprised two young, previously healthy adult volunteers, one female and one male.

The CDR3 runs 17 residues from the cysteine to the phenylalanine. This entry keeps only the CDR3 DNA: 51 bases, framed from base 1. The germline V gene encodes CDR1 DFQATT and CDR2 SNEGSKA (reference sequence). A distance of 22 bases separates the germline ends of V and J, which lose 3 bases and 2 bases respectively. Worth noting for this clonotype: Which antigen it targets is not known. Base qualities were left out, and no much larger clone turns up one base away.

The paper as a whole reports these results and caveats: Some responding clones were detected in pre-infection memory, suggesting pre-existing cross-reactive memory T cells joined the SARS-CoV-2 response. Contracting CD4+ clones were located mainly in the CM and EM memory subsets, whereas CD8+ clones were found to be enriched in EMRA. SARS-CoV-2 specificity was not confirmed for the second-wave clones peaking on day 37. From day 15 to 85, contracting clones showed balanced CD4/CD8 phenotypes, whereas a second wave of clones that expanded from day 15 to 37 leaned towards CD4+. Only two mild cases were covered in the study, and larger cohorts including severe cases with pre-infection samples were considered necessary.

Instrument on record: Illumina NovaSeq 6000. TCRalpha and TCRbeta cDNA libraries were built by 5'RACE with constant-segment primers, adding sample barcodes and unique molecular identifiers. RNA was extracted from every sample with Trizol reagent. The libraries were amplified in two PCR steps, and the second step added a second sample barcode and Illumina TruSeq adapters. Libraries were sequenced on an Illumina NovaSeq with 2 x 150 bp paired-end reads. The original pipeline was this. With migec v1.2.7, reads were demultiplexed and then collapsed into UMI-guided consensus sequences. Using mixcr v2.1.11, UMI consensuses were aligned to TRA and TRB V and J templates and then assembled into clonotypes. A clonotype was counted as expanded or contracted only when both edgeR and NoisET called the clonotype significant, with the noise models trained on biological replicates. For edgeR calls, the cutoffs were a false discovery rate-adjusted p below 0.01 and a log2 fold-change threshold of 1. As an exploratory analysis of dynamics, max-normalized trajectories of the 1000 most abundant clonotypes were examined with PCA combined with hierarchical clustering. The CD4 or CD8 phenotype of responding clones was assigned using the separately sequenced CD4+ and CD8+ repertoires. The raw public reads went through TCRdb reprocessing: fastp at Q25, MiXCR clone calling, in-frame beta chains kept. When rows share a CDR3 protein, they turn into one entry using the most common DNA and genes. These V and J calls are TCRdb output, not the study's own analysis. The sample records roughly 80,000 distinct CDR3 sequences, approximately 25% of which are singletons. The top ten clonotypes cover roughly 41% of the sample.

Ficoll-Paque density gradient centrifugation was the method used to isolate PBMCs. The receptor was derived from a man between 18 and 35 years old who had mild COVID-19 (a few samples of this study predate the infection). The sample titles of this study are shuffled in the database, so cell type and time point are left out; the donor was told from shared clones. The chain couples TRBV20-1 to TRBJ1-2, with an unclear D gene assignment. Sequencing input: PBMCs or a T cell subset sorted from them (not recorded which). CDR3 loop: CSARGRFWNSWNYGYTF. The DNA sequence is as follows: TGCAGTGCTAGGGGGAGATTTTGGAACAGCTGGAACTATGGCTACACCTTC.